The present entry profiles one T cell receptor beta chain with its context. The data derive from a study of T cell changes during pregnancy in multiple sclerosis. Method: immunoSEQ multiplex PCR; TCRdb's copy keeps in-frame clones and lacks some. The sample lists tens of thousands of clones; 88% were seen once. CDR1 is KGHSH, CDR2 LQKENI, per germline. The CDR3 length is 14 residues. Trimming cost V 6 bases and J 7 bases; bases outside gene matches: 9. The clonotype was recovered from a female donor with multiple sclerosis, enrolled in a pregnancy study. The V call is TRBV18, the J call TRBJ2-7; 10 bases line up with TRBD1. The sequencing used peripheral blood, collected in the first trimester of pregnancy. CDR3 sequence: CASSIGTGASEQYF. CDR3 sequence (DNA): TGTGCCAGCTCGATCGGGACAGGGGCGAGTGAGCAGTACTTC.